These 21 T cell receptor beta chains share one sample of origin, sequenced in a study of blood T cell repertoires in COVID-19. Clones were read by immunoSEQ multiplex PCR, and TCRdb kept only the in-frame ones, dropping some. The table lists some 250,000 clones, roughly 93% of them singletons. The sequencing input was PBMCs or T cells enriched from blood (not recorded which). These receptors came from a woman in her thirties or forties with acute COVID-19.

V is TRBV5-1 and J is TRBJ1-1; possible D gene TRBD1, 6 bases. The CDR3 has 13 amino acids. V shed 4 bases and J shed 4 bases, with 11 bases lying between them. Germline V gene sequence: CDR1 SGHRS, CDR2 YFSETQ. In nucleotides, the CDR3 is TGCGCCAGCAGCGCGACAGGTGGCACTGAAGCTTTCTTT. This translates into CASSATGGTEAFF.

This chain uses TRBV7-9 with TRBJ1-2; D uncertain. CDR3 length: 15 residues. Germline V gene lookup returns CDR1 SEHNR and CDR2 FQNEAQ (reference sequence). Trimming removed 5 bases from V and 9 bases from J, with 22 bases in between. CDR3 DNA sequence: TGTGCCAGCAGCCAACCCAGGCCTACTCGGATGCGCTACACCTTC. It codes for CASSQPRPTRMRYTF.

The chain employs TRBV18 and TRBJ1-1; no definite D call. V dropped 4 bases and J dropped 1 base, with 10 bases sitting between them. The CDR3 has 14 amino acids. The germline CDR1 and CDR2 sequences are KGHSH and LQKENI. The CDR3 sequence is CASSLATENTEAFF. The CDR3 DNA reads as TGTGCCAGCTCACTCGCAACTGAGAACACTGAAGCTTTCTTT.

The chain joins TRBV2 to TRBJ1-4; 7 bases are shared with TRBD1. Trimming at V came to 6 bases and at J to 8 bases, leaving 9 bases not matched to a gene. The CDR3 runs 14 residues. Germline-derived CDR1 and CDR2 are SNHLY and FYNNEI. The DNA of the CDR3 is TGTGCCAGCAGGGCGACAGGGCTTGGGGAAAAACTGTTTTTT. Amino acid sequence: CASRATGLGEKLFF.

This clone was observed a single time. This sequence joins TRBV2 and TRBJ2-5, with 8 bases that match TRBD2. V gave up 9 bases and J gave up 4 bases; unmatched junction bases: 10. Germline V lookup: CDR1 SNHLY, CDR2 FYNNEI. CDR3 size: 14 residues. The CDR3 loop reads CASSSGGPGETQYF. DNA for the CDR3: TGTGCCAGTTCGTCGGGGGGGCCAGGAGAGACCCAGTACTTC. The entire variable domain, with the rest obtained from reference TRBV2 and TRBJ2-5, is as follows: EPEVTQTPSHQVTQMGQEVILRCVPISNHLYFYWYRQILGQKVEFLVSFYNNEISEKSEIFDDQFSVERPDGSNFTLKIRSTKLEDSAMYFCASSSGGPGETQYFGPGTRLLVL.

This chain uses TRBV11-2 with TRBJ1-3, with D perhaps matching TRBD1 (5 bases). CDR3 length: 14 amino acids. V lost 1 base to trimming and J lost 2 bases, with 6 bases between them. In germline, CDR1 is SGHAT, CDR2 FQNNGV. The CDR3 nucleotides are TGTGCCAGCAGCTTAGGACAGACTGGAAACACCATATATTTT. Its translation: CASSLGQTGNTIYF.

This rearrangement joins TRBV11-3 to TRBJ2-3; D gene ambiguous. The CDR3 extends over 14 amino acids. The V end was cut by 1 base, the J end by 0 bases, with 5 bases between. The germline CDR1 and CDR2 sequences are SGHNT and YENEEA. The CDR3 here is CASSLVGSTDTQYF. The DNA for the CDR3 is TGTGCCAGCAGCTTAGTCGGGAGCACAGATACGCAGTATTTT.

This chain links TRBV6-1 with TRBJ1-1; 8 bases are shared with TRBD1. The V gene end was trimmed by 1 base and the J gene end by 6 bases; junction bases not matched to a gene: 4. Germline V lookup: CDR1 MNHNS, CDR2 SASEGT. This CDR3 is 14 amino acids long. The DNA for the CDR3 is TGTGCCAGCAGTGAAGGGACAGGGAGGCCTGAAGCTTTCTTT. Its protein product is CASSEGTGRPEAFF.

The V gene is TRBV7-9, the J gene TRBJ1-2; D is possibly TRBD1 (5 bases). V lost 1 base and J lost 4, with 13 bases in between. The CDR3 has 15 residues. From germline, CDR1 is SEHNR and CDR2 FQNEAQ (reference sequence). CDR3 bases: TGTGCCAGCAGCTTAGGTATGAGACAGAGCTATGGCTACACCTTC. Amino acid sequence: CASSLGMRQSYGYTF. The whole variable domain, remainder taken from reference TRBV7-9 and TRBJ1-2, is DTGVSQNPRHKITKRGQNVTFRCDPISEHNRLYWYRQTLGQGPEFLTYFQNEAQLEKSRLLSDRFSAERPKGSFSTLEIQRTEQGDSAMYLCASSLGMRQSYGYTFGSGTRLTVV.

V and J are TRBV5-1 and TRBJ2-7, with TRBD1 matching over 9 bases. V shed 3 bases and J 5 bases; nucleotides not matched to a gene: 3. The CDR3 covers 13 residues. Germline-derived CDR1 and CDR2 are SGHRS and YFSETQ. In nucleotides, the CDR3 is TGCGCCAGCAGCTGGCGGGACAGGGACGAGCAGTACTTC. It translates to CASSWRDRDEQYF.

The gene calls are TRBV7-8 and TRBJ1-2; TRBD1 matches 9 bases. J gave up 4 bases and V 6 bases, and 12 bases lay outside the gene matches. Germline V gene lookup returns CDR1 SGHVS and CDR2 FQNEAQ. The CDR3 has 16 amino acids. CDR3 loop: CASRKTRDRVFYGYTF. The CDR3 nucleotides are TGTGCCAGCAGGAAAACGAGGGACAGGGTATTCTATGGCTACACCTTC.

Notes on this clone: The sample holds other DNA sequences that translate to the same CDR3. The genes are TRBV11-3 and TRBJ2-2; no definite D call. This CDR3 comprises 13 residues. Germline CDR1 is SGHNT and CDR2 is YENEEA. Trimming cost V 2 bases and J 5 bases, with 6 bases left between them. CDR3 amino acids: CASSLYLTGELFF. In nucleotides, the CDR3 is TGTGCCAGCAGCTTATATCTTACCGGGGAGCTGTTTTTT.

The V and J genes are TRBV28 and TRBJ2-2; D unresolved. Germline lookup yields CDR1 MDHEN and CDR2 SYDVKM. The CDR3 covers 15 residues. V was shortened by 3 bases and J by 1 base, with 9 bases between the two germline ends. CDR3 in amino acids: CASSLGNENTGELFF. CDR3 nucleotide sequence: TGTGCCAGCAGTTTGGGCAACGAGAACACCGGGGAGCTGTTTTTT.

This chain connects TRBV7-9 to TRBJ1-2; 7 bases match TRBD1. Trimming at V came to 5 bases and at J to 0 bases, leaving 12 bases not matched to a gene. Germline CDR1 is SEHNR and CDR2 is FQNEAQ (reference sequence). The CDR3 length is 17 residues. CDR3 in DNA: TGTGCCAGCAGCCGTCCCGGGACAGCGACGTCTAACTATGGCTACACCTTC. Protein: CASSRPGTATSNYGYTF. Combining the CDR3 with reference TRBV7-9 and TRBJ1-2 gives the whole variable domain DTGVSQNPRHKITKRGQNVTFRCDPISEHNRLYWYRQTLGQGPEFLTYFQNEAQLEKSRLLSDRFSAERPKGSFSTLEIQRTEQGDSAMYLCASSRPGTATSNYGYTFGSGTRLTVV.

The V gene is TRBV7-2, the J gene TRBJ2-5, with 11 bases lining up with TRBD2. The CDR3 totals 15 residues. Germline V gene sequence: CDR1 SGHTA, CDR2 FQGNSA. With 5 bases clipped from V and 3 bases from J, the junction kept 5 bases outside the gene matches. For the CDR3, the DNA is TGTGCCAGCAGCGACGGGACTAGCGGAAAAGAGACCCAGTACTTC. Translating it yields CASSDGTSGKETQYF.

V gene TRBV29-1 combines with J gene TRBJ2-4; TRBD1 aligns across 10 bases. V gave up 7 bases and J gave up 6 bases; unmatched junction bases: 3. Per germline, CDR1 SQVTM and CDR2 ANQGSEA. The CDR3 length is 12 residues. The DNA of the CDR3 is TGCAGCGGCCGACAGGGGGCAAACATTCAGTACTTC. Translated: CSGRQGANIQYF.

This chain joins TRBV5-8 and TRBJ2-7, with 10 bases lining up with TRBD2. J was trimmed by 9 bases and V by 2 bases; bases with no gene match: 11. Germline CDR1 SGHTS, CDR2 YDEGEE. This CDR3 is built from 15 residues. The CDR3 DNA follows: TGTGCCAGCAGCTTTGTGTCTAGCGGGGGCATACGGCAGTACTTC. Protein product: CASSFVSSGGIRQYF.

The rearrangement uses TRBV30 and TRBJ1-1, with D possibly matching TRBD1 (6 bases). In germline, CDR1 is GTSNPN, CDR2 SVGIG (reference sequence). The V end was cut by 7 bases, the J end by 1 base, with 16 bases between. This CDR3 is 14 amino acids long. The CDR3: CASSHGQSNTEAFF. The CDR3, as DNA: TGTGCCTCCTCCCACGGACAGTCGAACACTGAAGCTTTCTTT.

The CDR3 is CASSDGTRSNYGYTF. CDR3 sequence (DNA): TGTGCCAGCAGTGATGGGACAAGATCTAACTATGGCTACACCTTC. This rearrangement joins TRBV2 to TRBJ1-2; TRBD1 might be the D (6 bases). CDR3 size: 15 residues. CDR1 and CDR2 (germline): SNHLY, FYNNEI. Deletions cut 3 bases from V and 0 bases from J, with 11 bases between.

J is TRBJ2-3 and V is TRBV11-2, with 9 nucleotides matching TRBD2. This CDR3 has 16 residues. V shed 6 bases and J 8 bases; nucleotides not matched to a gene: 15. Germline assignment: CDR1 SGHAT and CDR2 FQNNGV. The CDR3 DNA is TGTGCCAGCAGGGATGATAGCGGGGGCCTCCCTAGTACGCAGTATTTT. It specifies CASRDDSGGLPSTQYF.

CDR3 region: CASRNSGQGRNTEAFF. In DNA, the CDR3 is TGTGCCAGTAGAAATTCGGGACAGGGGAGGAACACTGAAGCTTTCTTT. This chain uses TRBV19 with TRBJ1-1, with 10 bases aligning to TRBD1. Germline CDR1 is LNHDA and CDR2 is SQIVND (reference sequence). Germline trimming cut 6 bases from V and 1 base from J; bases unmatched to any gene: 8. The CDR3 has 16 amino acids.